The 22 T cell receptor beta chains reported below all come from one sample, sequenced in a study of CD8+ T cells in alopecia areata. Sequencing templates came from extracted RNA that was reverse transcribed into cDNA. Repertoires were generated with immunoSEQ multiplex PCR, while TCRdb's copy carries only in-frame clones and drops some. The data show fewer than 200,000 clones, about 60% seen once. Material: CD4+ T cells sorted from blood, obtained at week 0. These TCRs come from a human donor with alopecia areata.

A few counts support this clone. The rearrangement joins TRBV1 to TRBJ1-2; the table's D gene call, TRBD1, was not cross checked with the DNA. TRBV1 is a pseudogene locus. The CDR3 spans 14 residues. CDR3 DNA sequence: TGCACCAGCAGCCGGCAGAAATATAACTATGGCTACACCTTC. This sequence encodes CTSSRQKYNYGYTF.

The J gene is TRBJ2-1, the V gene TRBV11-2; the match to TRBD2 covers 8 bases. J lost 3 bases, V lost 3 bases, and 10 bases had no gene match. Germline-derived CDR1 and CDR2 are SGHAT and FQNNGV. The CDR3 covers 17 residues. Here the CDR3 DNA reads TGTGCCAGCAGCTTCGGCGGGGGGCCCAATTTCTACAATGAGCAGTTCTTC. It translates to CASSFGGGPNFYNEQFF.

This chain joins TRBV27 and TRBJ2-6, with D perhaps given as TRBD1 or TRBD2 (5 bases each). This CDR3 region has 17 residues. V was pared by 2 bases and J by 0 bases, with 11 bases between. In germline, CDR1 is MNHEY, CDR2 SMNVEV (reference sequence). CDR3 sequence reads: CASSLEGFHSGANVLTF. CDR3 sequence (DNA): TGTGCCAGCAGTTTAGAGGGGTTCCACTCTGGGGCCAACGTCCTGACTTTC.

Only a few counts were recorded for this clone. This sequence joins TRBV6-5 and TRBJ2-7, with 11 bases that match TRBD2. With 7 bases clipped from V and 2 bases from J, the junction kept 7 bases outside the gene matches. The CDR3 extends over 15 amino acids. CDR1 and CDR2 (germline): MNHEY, SVGAGI. CDR3 coding DNA: TGTGCCAGCAAAGCTAGCGGGGGGTCTACCTACGAGCAGTACTTC. Residues: CASKASGGSTYEQYF.

The rearrangement links TRBV5-1 to TRBJ2-7; 8 bases are a match to TRBD1. After removal of 4 bases from V and 7 bases from J, the junction contained 7 bases not matched to a gene. CDR1 and CDR2 (germline): SGHRS, YFSETQ. The CDR3 consists of 13 residues. DNA of the CDR3: TGCGCCAGCAGCCGCGGGACAGGCCAGGAGCAGTACTTC. Amino acids: CASSRGTGQEQYF.

The chain links TRBV29-1 to TRBJ1-1; no clear D. This CDR3 comprises 13 residues. V dropped 7 bases and J dropped 1 base, with 13 bases sitting between them. CDR1 is SQVTM, CDR2 ANQGSEA, per germline. The CDR3, as DNA: TGCAGCGCAAACATATTTCCGAACACTGAAGCTTTCTTT. This encodes CSANIFPNTEAFF.

This clone was detected a few times. The chain carries TRBV29-1 and TRBJ2-5, with TRBD1 as a possible D gene (5 bases). Trimming took off 4 bases at V and 1 base at J, with 10 bases between the two ends. This CDR3 has 13 residues. CDR1 is SQVTM, CDR2 ANQGSEA, per germline. The chain's CDR3 is CSVAQGGQETQYF. The CDR3 coding sequence is TGCAGCGTTGCCCAGGGTGGCCAAGAGACCCAGTACTTC.

This rearrangement joins TRBV5-1 to TRBJ1-1; maybe TRBD1 (6 bases). V gave up 6 bases and J gave up 1 base, with 13 bases separating them. The germline CDR1 and CDR2 sequences are SGHRS and YFSETQ. This CDR3 has 14 residues. The CDR3, as DNA: TGCGCCAGCAACCCGACAGGCCCGAACACTGAAGCTTTCTTT. Translated, it gives CASNPTGPNTEAFF.

V and J are TRBV30 and TRBJ1-5; no clear D. The CDR3 contains 14 residues. Germline V CDR1 and CDR2: GTSNPN, SVGIG (reference sequence). V shed 0 bases and J shed 0 bases, with 6 bases lying between them. The DNA of the CDR3 is TGTGCCTGGAGTGTGGTCGATAGCAATCAGCCCCAGCATTTT. Translated, it gives CAWSVVDSNQPQHF. Based on the CDR3 plus reference TRBV30 and TRBJ1-5, the full variable domain is SQTIHQWPATLVQPVGSPLSLECTVEGTSNPNLYWYRQAAGRGLQLLFYSVGIGQISSEVPQNLSASRPQDRQFILSSKKLLLSDSGFYLCAWSVVDSNQPQHFGDGTRLSIL.

The chain carries TRBV29-1 and TRBJ1-2; TRBD1 is a possible D gene (5 bases). The V gene's germline CDR1 is SQVTM and CDR2 ANQGSEA. The CDR3 spans 13 residues. V lost 6 bases and J 4 bases, leaving 15 bases between the germline ends. This chain's CDR3 is CSVSFREGYGYTF. The CDR3, as DNA: TGCAGCGTCTCATTCAGGGAGGGCTATGGCTACACCTTC. The whole variable domain, filled in from reference TRBV29-1 and TRBJ1-2, reads SAVISQKPSRDICQRGTSLTIQCQVDSQVTMMFWYRQQPGQSLTLIATANQGSEATYESGFVIDKFPISRPNLTFSTLTVSNMSPEDSSIYLCSVSFREGYGYTFGSGTRLTVV.

The chain has TRBV30 and TRBJ1-2; D unresolved. Looked up from germline, CDR1 is GTSNPN and CDR2 is SVGIG (reference sequence). This CDR3 spans 15 amino acids. With 6 bases removed from V and 0 bases from J, the gap between germline ends came to 17 bases. CDR3 loop: CACAGRRGANYGYTF. Written as DNA, the CDR3 is TGTGCCTGCGCCGGAAGACGGGGAGCTAACTATGGCTACACCTTC.

V gene TRBV10-3 combines with J gene TRBJ1-2; TRBD1 agrees at 7 bases. This CDR3 is 15 amino acids long. J gave up 6 bases and V 6 bases, and 13 bases lay outside the gene matches. Germline V gene lookup returns CDR1 ENHRY and CDR2 SYGVKD. CDR3 sequence (DNA): TGTGCCATCAGGGCAGGGGGTTTACTAGGAGATGGCTACACCTTC. It yields the protein CAIRAGGLLGDGYTF.

The rearrangement links TRBV4-1 to TRBJ1-2; TRBD1 matches at 7 bases. The V gene's germline CDR1 is MGHRA and CDR2 YSYEKL. The CDR3 spans 13 residues. V trimming: 5 bases; J trimming: 8 bases; junction bases outside the gene matches: 8. The CDR3 bases are TGCGCCAGCAGCGTACAGGGGATGTACGGCTACACCTTC. Protein sequence: CASSVQGMYGYTF.

As for this clone: In the same sample, other DNA sequences code for this CDR3. The J gene is TRBJ1-3, the V gene TRBV29-1; TRBD1 matches at 8 bases. The CDR3 sequence is 11 residues long. J gave up 7 bases and V 7 bases, and 3 bases lay outside the gene matches. Germline V gene data show CDR1 as SQVTM and CDR2 as ANQGSEA. In DNA form, the CDR3 reads TGCAGCGGACGACAGGGGAACACCATATATTTT. Its translation: CSGRQGNTIYF. The whole variable domain, filled in from reference TRBV29-1 and TRBJ1-3, reads SAVISQKPSRDICQRGTSLTIQCQVDSQVTMMFWYRQQPGQSLTLIATANQGSEATYESGFVIDKFPISRPNLTFSTLTVSNMSPEDSSIYLCSGRQGNTIYFGEGSWLTVV.

This clone has only a few counts. The rearrangement links TRBV5-1 to TRBJ1-1; 7 bases map to TRBD1. With 4 bases clipped from V and 10 bases from J, the junction kept 10 bases outside the gene matches. The germline gives CDR1 SGHRS, CDR2 YFSETQ. The CDR3 has 13 amino acids. For the CDR3, the DNA is TGCGCCAGCAGCGTACGACAGGGATCGAGAGCTTTCTTT. It translates to CASSVRQGSRAFF.

V is TRBV6-5 and J is TRBJ2-2; no firm D call. The CDR3 runs 15 residues. V was pared by 5 bases and J by 6 bases, with 16 bases between. Germline V lookup: CDR1 MNHEY, CDR2 SVGAGI. This CDR3 reads CASSAVLVGAGELFF. As DNA, the CDR3 is TGTGCCAGCAGTGCGGTGCTAGTAGGTGCCGGGGAGCTGTTTTTT.

This clone was counted between two and nine times. Other DNA sequences in the same sample also yield this CDR3. The rearrangement uses TRBV11-1 and TRBJ1-1; D is uncertain. The ends were cut back, 3 bases at V and 5 bases at J, with 4 bases in the middle. Germline CDR1 reads SGHAT; CDR2 reads FQDESV (reference sequence). This CDR3 spans 11 amino acids. The CDR3 reads CASSFRTEAFF. CDR3 in DNA: TGTGCCAGCAGCTTCCGAACTGAAGCTTTCTTT.

There are a few counts of this clone. The chain is built from TRBV7-6 and TRBJ2-3; weak D call: TRBD1 (5 bases). Germline assignment: CDR1 SGHVS and CDR2 FNYEAQ. This CDR3 has 14 amino acids. Trimming cost V 7 bases and J 3 bases, with 14 bases left between them. The CDR3 protein is CASTQGLPTDTQYF. CDR3 DNA: TGTGCCAGCACCCAGGGTTTACCGACAGATACGCAGTATTTT.

The gene calls are TRBV28 and TRBJ1-1; D remains ambiguous. Germline loops: CDR1 MDHEN, CDR2 SYDVKM. Trimming pared 7 bases from V and 7 bases from J, leaving 16 bases between. This CDR3 comprises 13 residues. CDR3 sequence: CASNLQPNGEAFF. The CDR3 DNA reads as TGTGCCAGCAACCTCCAGCCGAACGGTGAAGCTTTCTTT.

The J gene is TRBJ1-1, the V gene TRBV5-6; D call uncertain. This CDR3 spans 14 amino acids. V lost 2 bases to trimming and J lost 1 base, with 9 bases between them. CDR1 SGHDT and CDR2 YYEEEE come from the germline V gene. The CDR3 region has the DNA TGTGCCAGCAGCTTTGGCCGCGGGAACACTGAAGCTTTCTTT. This encodes CASSFGRGNTEAFF.

The chain is built from TRBV30 and TRBJ1-1; no reliable D call. Germline CDR1 and CDR2: GTSNPN and SVGIG (reference sequence). Deletions cut 2 bases from V and 3 bases from J, with 7 bases between. The length of the CDR3 is 12 residues. The DNA for the CDR3 is TGTGCCTGGAGTTCGGGTTACACTGAAGCTTTCTTT. It translates to CAWSSGYTEAFF.

This chain connects TRBV5-1 to TRBJ1-2; D ambiguous. The V end lost 4 bases, the J end lost 7 bases, and 17 bases lay between the germline ends. CDR3 length: 14 amino acids. CDR1 and CDR2 (germline): SGHRS, YFSETQ. CDR3: CASSEGGLDPGYTF. The CDR3 nucleotides read TGCGCCAGCAGCGAAGGAGGTTTGGACCCTGGCTACACCTTC.